Listed here are 21 T cell receptor beta chains from one sample, sequenced in a study of blood T cell repertoires in COVID-19. Clones were sequenced by immunoSEQ multiplex PCR, and TCRdb holds only the in-frame ones, with some missing. The table shows more than 15,000 clones, with 90% to 95% occurring only once. The specimen was peripheral blood. Source of these receptors: a human donor in a cohort sampled during active COVID-19.

The chain recombines TRBV30 with TRBJ2-1; D is uncertain. The CDR3 runs 13 residues. V lost 2 bases and J lost 3, with 8 bases in between. Germline CDR1 and CDR2: GTSNPN and SVGIG (reference sequence). The CDR3 sequence is CAWSSRNYNEQFF. CDR3 sequence (DNA): TGTGCCTGGAGTTCGAGGAACTACAATGAGCAGTTCTTC.

This clone came up once. The chain couples TRBV2 to TRBJ1-1; possible D gene TRBD1, 5 bases. Trimming took off 8 bases at V and 4 bases at J, with 26 bases between the two ends. This CDR3 has 17 residues. Looked up from germline, CDR1 is SNHLY and CDR2 is FYNNEI. CDR3 sequence (DNA): TGTGCCAGCTCCCATGACAGTCTCCTTTTGTATGGCACTGAAGCTTTCTTT. Amino acid sequence: CASSHDSLLLYGTEAFF.

The genes are TRBV12-2 and TRBJ2-7; TRBD2, the table's D call, lacks a check against the DNA. TRBV12-2 is termed a pseudogene. The CDR3 consists of 12 residues. Here the CDR3 DNA reads TGTGCAAGTCGCTCTACCCAGGGAGGGCAGTACTTC. Protein product: CASRSTQGGQYF.

The table lists this clone with a count of one. The chain links TRBV2 to TRBJ2-3; 11 bases are shared with TRBD1. This CDR3 has 15 residues. Germline V gene sequence: CDR1 SNHLY, CDR2 FYNNEI. Trimming removed 6 bases from V and 3 bases from J; junction bases left unmatched: 5. The DNA for the CDR3 is TGTGCCAGCAGCGAGGACAGGGGGCAGACAGATACGCAGTATTTT. Translated: CASSEDRGQTDTQYF.

This sequence joins TRBV29-1 and TRBJ2-1; the match to TRBD2 covers 7 bases. Trimming at V came to 6 bases and at J to 3 bases, leaving 11 bases not matched to a gene. Per the germline V gene, CDR1 is SQVTM and CDR2 is ANQGSEA. The CDR3 extends over 15 amino acids. CDR3 coding DNA: TGCAGCGTCCCTACGGGAGGAGAGTACTACAATGAGCAGTTCTTC. This translates into CSVPTGGEYYNEQFF.

This clone was found once. The chain joins TRBV5-1 to TRBJ2-1; D ambiguous. V lost 2 bases and J lost 5, with 11 bases in between. CDR1 SGHRS and CDR2 YFSETQ come from the germline V gene. The CDR3 spans 14 residues. DNA for the CDR3: TGCGCCAGCAGCTTCGAGAGGTGGGACAATGAGCAGTTCTTC. Its translation is CASSFERWDNEQFF.

The chain recombines TRBV7-2 with TRBJ2-3; D might be TRBD1 (6 bases). Germline V lookup: CDR1 SGHTA, CDR2 FQGNSA. V lost 1 base and J 3 bases, leaving 14 bases between the germline ends. CDR3 length: 16 amino acids. CDR3 in amino acids: CASSLDRALRTDTQYF. The CDR3 nucleotides read TGTGCCAGCAGCTTAGACAGGGCCTTAAGGACAGATACGCAGTATTTT.

The chain employs TRBV30 and TRBJ2-3; D perhaps matches TRBD1 (5 bases). CDR1 and CDR2 from the germline V gene are GTSNPN and SVGIG (reference sequence). V lost 0 bases and J lost 3, with 13 bases in between. CDR3 length: 15 residues. The CDR3 DNA follows: TGTGCCTGGAGTGTAGGGGCCACAATGACAGATACGCAGTATTTT. Its protein product is CAWSVGATMTDTQYF.

The chain links TRBV11-2 to TRBJ1-2, with 7 bases lining up with TRBD1. V was pared by 6 bases and J by 5 bases, with 18 bases of the junction left unmatched. Germline V gives CDR1 SGHAT, CDR2 FQNNGV. The CDR3 covers 17 residues. In DNA form, the CDR3 reads TGTGCCAGCAGAAAAGGGAAGGGGGCGTCTAAAGTGTATGGCTACACCTTC. The encoded protein is CASRKGKGASKVYGYTF.

This clone was observed a single time. The chain couples TRBV7-8 to TRBJ2-2; TRBD2 matches at 12 bases. The CDR3 extends over 16 amino acids. In germline, CDR1 is SGHVS, CDR2 FQNEAQ. The junction had 7 bases not matched to a gene; V was cut back by 6 bases and J by 5 bases. In DNA form, the CDR3 reads TGTGCCAGCAGTTCCCTAGCGGGAGGGTTTACCGGGGAGCTGTTTTTT. Its translation: CASSSLAGGFTGELFF.

The chain employs TRBV29-1 and TRBJ2-1, with 7 bases lining up with TRBD2. This CDR3 has 17 amino acids. Per the germline V gene, CDR1 is SQVTM and CDR2 is ANQGSEA. Germline trimming cut 7 bases from V and 0 bases from J; bases unmatched to any gene: 15. CDR3: CSAAGPQGGSSYNEQFF. In DNA form, the CDR3 reads TGCAGCGCGGCCGGACCCCAAGGCGGGAGCTCCTACAATGAGCAGTTCTTC.

In DNA, the CDR3 is TGTGCCAGCAGCCCTCGGACAGGGTACTCTGGAAACACCATATATTTT. It codes for CASSPRTGYSGNTIYF. J is TRBJ1-3 and V is TRBV11-2; the match to TRBD1 covers 8 bases. The CDR3 has 16 residues. The J segment lost 0 bases and the V segment lost 5 bases, leaving 6 bases of the junction unmatched. Germline lookup yields CDR1 SGHAT and CDR2 FQNNGV.

The chain joins TRBV20-1 to TRBJ2-1; weak D call: TRBD2 (5 bases). The CDR3 spans 11 residues. The V gene's germline CDR1 is DFQATT and CDR2 SNEGSKA (reference sequence). Trimming took 6 bases from V and 8 from J, leaving 11 bases between them. The CDR3 DNA reads TGCAGTGCGCAGGACTTCCATGAGCAGTTCTTC. Its translation is CSAQDFHEQFF.

The gene calls are TRBV9 and TRBJ2-3; perhaps TRBD2 as D (5 bases). Germline CDR1 reads SGDLS; CDR2 reads YYNGEE. Trimming removed 3 bases at V and 2 bases at J, with 13 bases between. CDR3 size: 15 residues. The CDR3, as DNA: TGTGCCAGCAGCGGAGGGTGGGCCCCCACAGATACGCAGTATTTT. Protein sequence: CASSGGWAPTDTQYF.

V usage is TRBV9 and J usage is TRBJ1-1; the match to TRBD1 covers 9 bases. CDR1 is SGDLS, CDR2 YYNGEE, per germline. The CDR3 is 15 amino acids. V shed 4 bases and J 0 bases; nucleotides not matched to a gene: 4. The CDR3 spells CASSPTGGMNTEAFF. The CDR3 DNA reads as TGTGCCAGCAGCCCGACAGGGGGGATGAACACTGAAGCTTTCTTT.

The V call is TRBV4-3, the J call TRBJ2-1, with 8 bases lining up with TRBD2. V lost 3 bases and J lost 0; bases outside the gene matches: 4. Germline assignment: CDR1 LGHNA and CDR2 YSLEER. There are 16 residues in the CDR3. CDR3 sequence: CASSQASGSSYNEQFF. CDR3 DNA sequence: TGCGCCAGCAGCCAGGCCAGCGGGAGCTCCTACAATGAGCAGTTCTTC.

The gene calls are TRBV6-5 and TRBJ2-4; maybe TRBD2 (6 bases). Germline CDR1 is MNHEY and CDR2 is SVGAGI. The V and J ends lost 6 bases and 9 bases respectively, with 12 bases between them. This CDR3 has 12 residues. The CDR3, as DNA: TGTGCCAGCAGCCGCCAGGGAGGCATTCAGTACTTC. It specifies CASSRQGGIQYF.

The chain links TRBV20-1 to TRBJ1-1; D gene unclear. This CDR3 region has 11 residues. Trimming cost V 5 bases and J 3 bases, with 7 bases left between them. CDR1 DFQATT and CDR2 SNEGSKA come from the germline V gene (reference sequence). The CDR3 loop reads CSALFYTEAFF. In DNA, the CDR3 is TGCAGTGCTCTTTTTTACACTGAAGCTTTCTTT.

This chain uses TRBV11-3 with TRBJ2-1; 13 bases are a match to TRBD2. Germline V gene sequence: CDR1 SGHNT, CDR2 YENEEA. Losses at the gene ends were 6 bases for V and 6 bases for J; bases not matched to a gene: 8. CDR3 size: 16 residues. The CDR3 loop reads CASSSHTSGRVNEQFF. The CDR3 DNA reads TGTGCCAGCAGTTCGCACACTAGCGGGAGGGTCAATGAGCAGTTCTTC.

This clone was observed once. The chain joins TRBV28 to TRBJ2-7; D might be TRBD1 (6 bases). Trimming cost V 2 bases and J 3 bases, with 11 bases left between them. This CDR3 has 14 amino acids. Germline V CDR1 and CDR2: MDHEN, SYDVKM. CDR3 sequence (DNA): TGTGCCAGCAGTTTACAGGGGCTCAGCTACGAGCAGTACTTC. Residues: CASSLQGLSYEQYF.

In DNA, the CDR3 is TGTGCCAGCTCACCAGGCCTGGGCAGCTATGGCTACACCTTC. Translation gives CASSPGLGSYGYTF. The chain recombines TRBV18 with TRBJ1-2; D gene unclear. Per the germline V gene, CDR1 is KGHSH and CDR2 is LQKENI. V lost 2 bases and J lost 4, with 11 bases in between. The CDR3 totals 14 residues.